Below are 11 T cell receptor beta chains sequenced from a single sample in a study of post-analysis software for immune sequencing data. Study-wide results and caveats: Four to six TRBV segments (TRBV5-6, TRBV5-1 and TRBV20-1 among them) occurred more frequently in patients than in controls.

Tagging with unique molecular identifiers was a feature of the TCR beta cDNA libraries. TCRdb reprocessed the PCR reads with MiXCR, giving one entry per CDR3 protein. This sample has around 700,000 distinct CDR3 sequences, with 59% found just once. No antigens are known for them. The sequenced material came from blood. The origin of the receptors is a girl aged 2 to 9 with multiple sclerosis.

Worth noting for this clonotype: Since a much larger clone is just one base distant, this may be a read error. The CDR3 loop reads CACSPDSGGADTQYF. CDR3 sequence (DNA): TGTGCCTGCAGCCCCGATAGCGGGGGGGCGGATACGCAGTATTTT. V and J are TRBV7-2 and TRBJ2-3; TRBD2 aligns across 11 bases. Germline CDR1 reads SGHTA; CDR2 reads FQGNSA. The CDR3 loop spans 15 amino acids.

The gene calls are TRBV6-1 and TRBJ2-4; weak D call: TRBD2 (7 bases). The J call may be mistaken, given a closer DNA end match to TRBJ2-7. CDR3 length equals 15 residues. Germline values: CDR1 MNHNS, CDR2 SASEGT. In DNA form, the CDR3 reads TGTGCCAGCAGAATTGGGAGGGGGAGCTCCTACGAGCAGTACTTC. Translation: CASRIGRGSSYEQYF.

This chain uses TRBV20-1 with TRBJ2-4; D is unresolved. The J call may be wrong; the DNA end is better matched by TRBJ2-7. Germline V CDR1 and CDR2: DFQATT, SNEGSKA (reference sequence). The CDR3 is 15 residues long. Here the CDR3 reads CSAERLDGSSYEQYF. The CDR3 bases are TGCAGTGCCGAACGTCTGGACGGCAGCTCCTACGAGCAGTACTTC.

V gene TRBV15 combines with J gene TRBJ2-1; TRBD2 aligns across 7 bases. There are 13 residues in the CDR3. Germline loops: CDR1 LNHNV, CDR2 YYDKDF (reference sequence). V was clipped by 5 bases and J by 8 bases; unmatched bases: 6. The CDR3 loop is CATSGGGSDEQFF. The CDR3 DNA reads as TGTGCCACCAGCGGGGGGGGTTCGGATGAGCAGTTCTTC.

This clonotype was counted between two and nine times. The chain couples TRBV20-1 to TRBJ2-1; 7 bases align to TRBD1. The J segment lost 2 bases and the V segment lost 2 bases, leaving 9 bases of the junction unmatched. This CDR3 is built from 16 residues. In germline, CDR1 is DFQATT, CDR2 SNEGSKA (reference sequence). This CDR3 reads CSARYRAGTAYNEQFF. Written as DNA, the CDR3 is TGCAGTGCTAGATACCGGGCCGGGACAGCCTACAATGAGCAGTTCTTC.

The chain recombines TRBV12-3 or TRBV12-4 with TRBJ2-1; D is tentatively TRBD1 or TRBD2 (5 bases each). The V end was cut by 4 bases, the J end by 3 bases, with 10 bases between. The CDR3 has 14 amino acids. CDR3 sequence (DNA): TGTGCCAGCAGTTACACTGGGGGCTACAATGAGCAGTTCTTC. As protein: CASSYTGGYNEQFF.

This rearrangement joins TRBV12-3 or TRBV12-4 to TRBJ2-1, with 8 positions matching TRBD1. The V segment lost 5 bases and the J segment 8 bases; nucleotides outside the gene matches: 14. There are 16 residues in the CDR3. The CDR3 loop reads CASSNPGQESMDEQFF. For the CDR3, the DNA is TGTGCCAGCAGTAACCCGGGACAGGAAAGTATGGATGAGCAGTTCTTC.

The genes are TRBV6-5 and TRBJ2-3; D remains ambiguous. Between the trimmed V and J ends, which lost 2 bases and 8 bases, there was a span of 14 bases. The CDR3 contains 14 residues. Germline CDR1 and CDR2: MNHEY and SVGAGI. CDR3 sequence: CASSYDRRDGTQYF. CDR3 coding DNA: TGTGCCAGCAGTTACGACCGTCGAGACGGTACGCAGTATTTT.

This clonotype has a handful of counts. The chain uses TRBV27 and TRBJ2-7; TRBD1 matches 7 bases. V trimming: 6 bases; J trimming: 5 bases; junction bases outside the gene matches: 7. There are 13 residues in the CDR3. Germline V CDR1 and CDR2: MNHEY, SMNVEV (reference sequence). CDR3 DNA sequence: TGTGCCAGCAGCCGTCCCACAGGGGACGAGCAGTACTTC. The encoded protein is CASSRPTGDEQYF.

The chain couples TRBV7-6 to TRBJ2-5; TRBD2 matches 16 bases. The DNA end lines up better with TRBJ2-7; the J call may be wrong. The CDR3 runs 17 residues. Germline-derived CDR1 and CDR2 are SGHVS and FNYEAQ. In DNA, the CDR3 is TGTGCCAGCAGCTTGGGACTAGCGGGAGGGCTGTACTACGAGCAGTACTTC. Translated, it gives CASSLGLAGGLYYEQYF.

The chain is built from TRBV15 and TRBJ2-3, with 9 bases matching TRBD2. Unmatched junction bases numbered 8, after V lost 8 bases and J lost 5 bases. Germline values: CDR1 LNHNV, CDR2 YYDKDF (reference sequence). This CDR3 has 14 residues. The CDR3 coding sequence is TGTGCCACCGCCGGCGGGGGGGCCGAAGATACGCAGTATTTT. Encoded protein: CATAGGGAEDTQYF.